The clone carrying this T cell receptor beta chain showed up just a few times. The antigen remains unidentified. The protocol was immunoSEQ multiplex PCR, while the TCRdb copy is restricted to in-frame clones and leaves out a portion. The table includes some 90,000 clones, approximately 83% detected once. These data belong to a study of PD-1 blockade in classical Hodgkin lymphoma. Whole-study findings and limits: The study reported lower baseline TCR diversity in newly diagnosed patients than in healthy donors.

Time point of the sample: cycle 4 day 1 (C4D1), after five to seven weeks of nivolumab. Brentuximab vedotin exposure varied among the patients, all of whom had relapsed after autologous stem cell transplantation. This CDR3 has 13 residues. Looked up from germline, CDR1 is SGHRS and CDR2 is YFSETQ. The V and J ends lost 4 bases and 7 bases, in that order; junction bases with no gene match: 5. This chain links TRBV5-1 with TRBJ1-2; the match to TRBD1 covers 9 bases. The material was peripheral blood mononuclear cells (PBMCs), obtained before the fourth cycle of nivolumab. The clonotype comes from a human donor with classical Hodgkin lymphoma. The CDR3 sequence: CASSPGQGAGYTF. The CDR3 DNA follows: TGCGCCAGCAGCCCGGGACAGGGAGCTGGCTACACCTTC.